This T cell receptor (beta chain) was profiled in a study of T cell responses to AZD1222 COVID-19 vaccine (dated by TCRdb to the early 2020s). About the full investigation: A total of 230 or so trial participants underwent TCR sequencing, of whom approximately 210 received two doses of AZD1222 and about 25 received two doses of the MenACWY control vaccine. Trial participants were enrolled by age into 18-55, 56-69 and 70-plus year subgroups, with roughly 150, 30 and 60 TCR-sequenced participants respectively. Results and caveats for the whole study, not just this receptor: Participants were mostly white British, with more females than males. The authors suggested clonal diversity may have been underestimated. Vaccine-associated CD4 TCRs spanned the whole spike protein, with dominant responses in regions 160-218 and 743-854. Because no samples from the day 14 peak response were available, repertoires could be characterized only after the peak T cell response. In the small 56-69-year group, the increase in depth fell short of significance, most likely because of low power. Reportedly, almost half of the unique spike-specific TCRs recognized epitopes lying outside the regions that are mutated in the B.1.351 and B.1.1.7 variants. After two AZD1222 doses, spike-specific TCR breadth and depth were significantly higher than at day 0 and than in MenACWY recipients. Only a handful of AZD1222 recipients were SARS-CoV-2 seropositive at baseline, limiting conclusions about previously exposed vaccinees.

Per the publication, the time point label means: about 28 days (+/-7) after the second vaccine dose. AZD1222 recipients whose second dose came at about 4 weeks and those whose second dose came at about 12 weeks were combined into one group, since spike-specific TCR depth and breadth did not differ between the two schedules. Vaccinee samples came from UK trials COV001 and COV002, including a single-blind randomized controlled phase 2/3 trial of AZD1222 (ChAdOx1 nCoV-19) in healthy adults. For TCRbeta chain sequencing, PBMC samples from trial participants were taken at day 0 and at day 28 after the second dose. According to the germline V gene (reference sequence), CDR1 reads SGHNT and CDR2 reads YYREEE. Its CDR3 holds 14 amino acids, cysteine through phenylalanine. Solely the CDR3 DNA is kept, with 42 bases framed from the first base. The germline ends are 8 bases apart after V is trimmed by 1 base and J by 1 base.

A remark on this clone: Which antigen it targets is not known. No much larger clonotype is one base removed from it; base qualities were not supplied.

The CDR3 regions of human TCRbeta chains were analyzed by immunosequencing. In the authors' own workflow: TCRs in the repertoires were matched against a reference library of SARS-CoV-2-specific TCRs that had been generated with the MIRA antigen-specificity platform. Breadth was defined as the fraction of unique TCRs that were SARS-CoV-2-associated, and depth was defined as the fraction of total T cells that were SARS-CoV-2-associated. Using the MIRA data, each spike-specific TCR was assigned both to the spike region to which the TCR was reactive and to a CD4 or CD8 class. Log10-transformed breadth and depth values were compared by one-way ANOVA with Sidak's multiple comparisons tests. TCRdb mirrors the immuneACCESS table, restricted to in-frame sequences. Some clones are absent from its copies; in checked studies, under half trace to an unresolved V gene, and the reason for the others is unknown. That table gives V, J and clone size, and the DNA gave D and trimming. For this sample there are roughly 120,000 clones; 80% to 90% appear just once. In total, the top ten clones hold around 7.1% of the sample.

The sequence was collected from an adult who received the AZD1222 COVID-19 vaccine. This material consisted of peripheral blood, taken 28 days after the second AZD1222 dose. The chain uses TRBV5-4 and TRBJ1-1; TRBD1 is a possible D gene, resting on 5 matching bases. Read as DNA, the sequence is TGTGCCAGCAGCTTGCCGGGGACGAACACTGAAGCTTTCTTT. It is translated as CASSLPGTNTEAFF. When the CDR3 is completed using the reference TRBV5-4 and TRBJ1-1 genes on either side, the full variable domain is ETGVTQSPTHLIKTRGQQVTLRCSSQSGHNTVSWYQQALGQGPQFIFQYYREEENGRGNFPPRFSGLQFPNYSSELNVNALELDDSALYLCASSLPGTNTEAFFGQGTRLTVV.